This TCR beta chain is from a study of early T cells in non-severe SARS-CoV-2 infection. V lost 5 bases to trimming and J lost 1 base, with 9 bases between them. The CDR3 spans 13 residues. Germline CDR1 SGHRS, CDR2 YFSETQ. Researchers attached unique molecular identifiers to individual cDNA molecules. TCRdb recomputed calls from the 5' RACE reads with MiXCR, one row per CDR3 protein. The sample lists 100,000 or so distinct CDR3 sequences, approximately 16% occurring once. This clonotype was sampled from an adult who was a healthcare worker with PCR-confirmed SARS-CoV-2 infection or an uninfected control (not recorded which). The sample in question was whole blood, obtained at baseline. The chain employs TRBV5-1 and TRBJ2-5; no definite D call. The CDR3 loop is CASSRSLQETQYF. The CDR3 DNA reads as TGCGCCAGCAGTCGTAGCCTCCAAGAGACCCAGTACTTC.